Detailed here is one T cell receptor (beta chain). Its antigen remains unknown. 60 Vbeta and 13 Jbeta primers were used in PCR. Per the study methods: An analysis performed later counted about 80 million unique TCR beta chains (approximately 10 million of them shared). TCRdb's table, derived via immunoSEQ multiplex PCR, lists solely in-frame clones and lacks some. V, J and clone size derive from that table, while D and trimming were established from the DNA sequence. This sample yields some 190,000 clones, of which 80% to 90% are seen a single time; more than 0.25% belongs to the top ten. CDR3 size: 13 residues. V lost 7 bases, J lost 2 bases, and 4 bases stayed unmatched. Germline V lookup: CDR1 SQVTM, CDR2 ANQGSEA. The sample is drawn from a study of cytomegalovirus exposure and HLA in healthy donors. General observations from the study: Researchers reported in a later analysis that common viral pathogens appeared linked to several top clusters.

This sequence joins TRBV29-1 and TRBJ2-4; 8 bases align to TRBD2. This receptor was taken from a woman aged 25 to 39 in good health and CMV-seronegative. Sequenced sample: PBMCs. The CDR3 nucleotides read TGCAGCGCACTAGCGGTTTCCAAAAACATTCAGTACTTC. Its protein product is CSALAVSKNIQYF.